Below are 27 T cell receptor beta chains sequenced from a single sample in a study of CD8+ T cells in alopecia areata. RNA was extracted and reverse transcribed into cDNA as the sequencing template. Sequenced by immunoSEQ multiplex PCR; TCRdb stores in-frame clones only, minus some. Here the sample spans about 140,000 clones, 50% to 60% being singletons. The material sequenced was CD4+ T cells sorted from blood. These receptors all stem from a human donor in good health.

The chain is built from TRBV27 and TRBJ2-7; the D is unclear. Germline V lookup: CDR1 MNHEY, CDR2 SMNVEV (reference sequence). The CDR3 contains 13 residues. The V and J ends lost 5 bases and 0 bases respectively, with 8 bases between them. The CDR3 protein is CASSPYSSYEQYF. CDR3 DNA sequence: TGTGCCAGCAGTCCCTACAGCTCCTACGAGCAGTACTTC.

In its sample, this clone was seen once. The CDR3 DNA is TGCAGCGCACAGGACAGGAATACGCAGTATTTT. Encoded protein: CSAQDRNTQYF. V is TRBV29-1 and J is TRBJ2-3; 7 bases match TRBD1. The CDR3 length is 11 residues. CDR1 is SQVTM and CDR2 is ANQGSEA in the germline V gene. With V trimmed by 7 bases and J by 7 bases, 5 bases remained unmatched.

V gene TRBV4-1 combines with J gene TRBJ1-4; D is uncertain. The CDR3 contains 15 residues. Per the germline V gene, CDR1 is MGHRA and CDR2 is YSYEKL. V was pared by 2 bases and J by 0 bases, with 7 bases between. CDR3 DNA sequence: TGCGCCAGCAGCCAATCGATTACAACTAATGAAAAACTGTTTTTT. This codes for CASSQSITTNEKLFF.

The chain couples TRBV7-8 to TRBJ2-5; D is unclear. The V and J ends lost 0 bases and 1 base respectively, with 9 bases between them. This CDR3 comprises 15 residues. Germline-derived CDR1 and CDR2 are SGHVS and FQNEAQ. CDR3 in amino acids: CASSLAYHIQETQYF. CDR3 nucleotides: TGTGCCAGCAGCTTAGCGTACCATATCCAAGAGACCCAGTACTTC.

V is TRBV6-5 and J is TRBJ2-5; D is undetermined. Trimming pared 6 bases from V and 5 bases from J, leaving 4 bases between. Germline V gene lookup returns CDR1 MNHEY and CDR2 SVGAGI. This CDR3 region has 10 residues. The CDR3 region is CASREETQYF. CDR3 DNA sequence: TGTGCCAGCAGGGAGGAGACCCAGTACTTC.

The V gene is TRBV6-5, the J gene TRBJ2-2; 7 bases agree with TRBD2. The V and J ends lost 6 bases and 5 bases, in that order; junction bases with no gene match: 9. The CDR3 runs 15 residues. CDR1 is MNHEY, CDR2 SVGAGI, per germline. CDR3 protein: CASRRAGIVTGELFF. In nucleotides, the CDR3 is TGTGCCAGCAGAAGAGCGGGAATAGTGACCGGGGAGCTGTTTTTT.

The chain employs TRBV7-2 and TRBJ2-7; 10 bases align to TRBD1. This CDR3 is built from 15 residues. The V gene end was trimmed by 5 bases and the J gene end by 4 bases; junction bases not matched to a gene: 8. Germline V gene sequence: CDR1 SGHTA, CDR2 FQGNSA. The DNA for the CDR3 is TGTGCCAGCAGCCCGAGACAGGGGGCGCGGTACGAGCAGTACTTC. The encoded protein is CASSPRQGARYEQYF.

This chain joins TRBV5-4 and TRBJ2-3; D uncertain. CDR1 and CDR2 (germline): SGHNT, YYREEE (reference sequence). The germline V and J ends were trimmed by 3 bases and 1 base, with 6 bases remaining between them. The CDR3 covers 13 residues. CDR3 in amino acids: CASSSTGTDTQYF. CDR3 bases: TGTGCCAGCAGCTCGACGGGCACAGATACGCAGTATTTT.

The chain links TRBV25-1 to TRBJ1-5; D uncertain. The V gene's germline CDR1 is MGHDK and CDR2 SYGVNS. The ends were cut back, 6 bases at V and 2 bases at J, with 17 bases in the middle. The CDR3 has 16 residues. The CDR3 nucleotides are TGTGCCAGCAGCTCCTCTGATGCGGTCCGCAATCAGCCCCAGCATTTT. This sequence encodes CASSSSDAVRNQPQHF.

The chain combines TRBV29-1 with TRBJ2-3; D gene uncertain. This CDR3 spans 13 amino acids. V was cut by 5 bases and J by 4 bases, with 13 bases left in between. CDR1 and CDR2 (germline): SQVTM, ANQGSEA. The CDR3 loop is CSVRDPSPDTQYF. Here the CDR3 DNA reads TGCAGCGTTAGAGATCCGAGCCCAGATACGCAGTATTTT.

Remarks on this clone: The same CDR3 can be traced to other DNA sequences in this sample. The V gene is TRBV7-9, the J gene TRBJ2-7, with D perhaps matching TRBD1 (6 bases). The CDR3 consists of 13 residues. Germline V lookup: CDR1 SEHNR, CDR2 FQNEAQ (reference sequence). Trimming removed 5 bases from V and 5 bases from J, with 13 bases in between. This chain's CDR3 is CASSLRGGHEQYF. For the CDR3, the DNA is TGTGCCAGCAGCCTCAGGGGCGGCCACGAGCAGTACTTC.

The chain recombines TRBV9 with TRBJ2-3; the match to TRBD1 covers 8 bases. This CDR3 region has 16 residues. V lost 4 bases to trimming and J lost 3 bases; unmatched junction nucleotides: 10. Looked up from germline, CDR1 is SGDLS and CDR2 is YYNGEE. CDR3 region: CASSSQPGQATDTQYF. The CDR3 DNA sequence: TGTGCCAGCAGCTCACAGCCGGGACAGGCAACAGATACGCAGTATTTT.

This sequence joins TRBV28 and TRBJ2-5; TRBD2 agrees at 7 bases. V gave up 6 bases and J gave up 9 bases; unmatched junction bases: 4. This CDR3 region has 11 residues. CDR1 is MDHEN, CDR2 SYDVKM, per germline. The CDR3 nucleotides are TGTGCCAGCAGCGACACTAGCGCCCAGTACTTC. It is translated as CASSDTSAQYF.

The chain has TRBV5-1 and TRBJ1-2, with TRBD1 matching 7 bases. The junction had 4 bases not matched to a gene; V was cut back by 0 bases and J by 8 bases. The germline V gene encodes CDR1 SGHRS and CDR2 YFSETQ. The length of the CDR3 is 13 residues. CDR3 region: CASSLGQGQGYTF. The CDR3 nucleotides read TGCGCCAGCAGCTTGGGACAGGGACAAGGCTACACCTTC.

This clone has only one observation. This rearrangement joins TRBV5-6 to TRBJ2-5, with D perhaps matching TRBD1 (5 bases). Trimming stripped 0 bases from V and 5 bases from J, with 14 bases between. CDR1 is SGHDT, CDR2 YYEEEE, per germline. This CDR3 has 15 residues. Written as DNA, the CDR3 is TGTGCCAGCAGCTTGGAGAGCCAGGGTAGGGAGACCCAGTACTTC. Translation gives CASSLESQGRETQYF.

J is TRBJ2-5 and V is TRBV25-1, with D possibly TRBD2 on 6 matching bases. Trimming cost V 4 bases and J 5 bases, with 17 bases left between them. This CDR3 region has 15 residues. The V gene's germline CDR1 is MGHDK and CDR2 SYGVNS. The CDR3 DNA reads TGTGCCAGCAGTGGGTGGCGGAGGGGCATGGAGACCCAGTACTTC. This encodes CASSGWRRGMETQYF.

The chain couples TRBV28 to TRBJ2-7; no definite D call. V gave up 6 bases and J gave up 0 bases, with 6 bases separating them. This CDR3 spans 12 amino acids. The germline gives CDR1 MDHEN, CDR2 SYDVKM. CDR3 protein: CASRSDSYEQYF. In nucleotides, the CDR3 is TGTGCCAGCAGGTCGGACTCCTACGAGCAGTACTTC.

The chain carries TRBV7-2 and TRBJ2-2, with D unclear. V was clipped by 1 base and J by 6 bases, with 9 bases between them. CDR1 and CDR2 (germline): SGHTA, FQGNSA. The CDR3 sequence is 14 residues long. CDR3 residues: CASSLVGPPGELFF. The CDR3 DNA follows: TGTGCCAGCAGCTTAGTAGGCCCGCCCGGGGAGCTGTTTTTT. Using reference TRBV7-2 and TRBJ2-2 for the parts outside the CDR3, the full variable domain is GAGVSQSPSNKVTEKGKDVELRCDPISGHTALYWYRQSLGQGLEFLIYFQGNSAPDKSGLPSDRFSAERTGGSVSTLTIQRTQQEDSAVYLCASSLVGPPGELFFGEGSRLTVL.

This clone came up a few times. This chain uses TRBV10-1 with TRBJ1-4, with D uncertain. The CDR3 extends over 15 amino acids. Germline CDR1 is WNHNN and CDR2 is SYGVQD (reference sequence). V lost 0 bases to trimming and J lost 7 bases, with 12 bases between them. CDR3 in DNA: TGCGCCAGCAGTGAGTCGGTAACGAGAGGTGAAAAACTGTTTTTT. As protein: CASSESVTRGEKLFF.

The CDR3 here is CASSGTGGTDTQYF. The CDR3 bases are TGTGCCAGCAGTGGGACAGGGGGCACAGATACGCAGTATTTT. This chain connects TRBV28 to TRBJ2-3; 10 positions match TRBD1. The CDR3 loop spans 14 amino acids. V shed 5 bases and J 1 base; nucleotides not matched to a gene: 0. CDR1 is MDHEN and CDR2 is SYDVKM in the germline V gene.

The chain couples TRBV7-2 to TRBJ2-1; possible D gene TRBD2, 5 bases. V was pared by 5 bases and J by 0 bases, with 17 bases between. The CDR3 spans 17 residues. The germline CDR1 and CDR2 sequences are SGHTA and FQGNSA. The CDR3 region has the DNA TGTGCCAGCAGCCAACTTCTGGACTGGAGCTCCTACAATGAGCAGTTCTTC. It specifies CASSQLLDWSSYNEQFF.

V and J are TRBV5-1 and TRBJ1-4, with TRBD1 identical over 7 bases. The V gene's germline CDR1 is SGHRS and CDR2 YFSETQ. CDR3 length: 15 residues. Trimming cost V 6 bases and J 7 bases; bases outside gene matches: 12. CDR3 in amino acids: CASTLQGGASEKLFF. The CDR3 nucleotides read TGCGCCAGCACCCTTCAAGGGGGCGCGAGTGAAAAACTGTTTTTT.

In this sample, this clone turned up a few times. The V gene is TRBV2, the J gene TRBJ1-4; no definite D call. Germline CDR1 and CDR2: SNHLY and FYNNEI. The CDR3 loop spans 14 amino acids. The ends were cut back, 1 base at V and 0 bases at J, with 3 bases in the middle. CDR3 nucleotides: TGTGCCAGCAGTGAAGGTCCAACTAATGAAAAACTGTTTTTT. Its translation is CASSEGPTNEKLFF.

To note about this clone: This likely traces to a read error, being one base from a far larger clone. The rearrangement joins TRBV5-6 to TRBJ1-1; 9 nucleotides align to TRBD1. The CDR3 consists of 14 residues. The germline CDR1 and CDR2 sequences are SGHDT and YYEEEE. The junction had 5 bases not matched to a gene; V was cut back by 4 bases and J by 4 bases. CDR3 loop: CASSTSDRGTEAFF. CDR3 in DNA: TGTGCCAGCAGCACCTCGGACAGGGGCACTGAAGCTTTCTTT.

The rearrangement uses TRBV30 and TRBJ2-4; unclear D gene. Germline V lookup: CDR1 GTSNPN, CDR2 SVGIG (reference sequence). This CDR3 comprises 16 residues. Trimming took 0 bases from V and 1 from J, leaving 13 bases between them. CDR3 sequence reads: CAWSVPGSPAKNIQYF. DNA for the CDR3: TGTGCCTGGAGTGTACCCGGGTCTCCCGCCAAAAACATTCAGTACTTC.

This sequence joins TRBV6-5 and TRBJ2-3, with D perhaps matching TRBD2 (6 bases). This CDR3 has 15 amino acids. Trimming left V 0 bases short and J 2 bases short, with 9 bases between. In germline, CDR1 is MNHEY, CDR2 SVGAGI. CDR3 in DNA: TGTGCCAGCAGTTACTCTGGGGGGAACACAGATACGCAGTATTTT. Its protein product is CASSYSGGNTDTQYF.

V gene TRBV4-1 combines with J gene TRBJ2-5; the match to TRBD2 covers 8 bases. Germline CDR1 and CDR2: MGHRA and YSYEKL. This CDR3 region has 13 residues. J lost 5 bases, V lost 3 bases, and 2 bases had no gene match. CDR3 DNA: TGCGCCAGCAGCCAGGGACTAGTGGAGACCCAGTACTTC. Its translation is CASSQGLVETQYF.